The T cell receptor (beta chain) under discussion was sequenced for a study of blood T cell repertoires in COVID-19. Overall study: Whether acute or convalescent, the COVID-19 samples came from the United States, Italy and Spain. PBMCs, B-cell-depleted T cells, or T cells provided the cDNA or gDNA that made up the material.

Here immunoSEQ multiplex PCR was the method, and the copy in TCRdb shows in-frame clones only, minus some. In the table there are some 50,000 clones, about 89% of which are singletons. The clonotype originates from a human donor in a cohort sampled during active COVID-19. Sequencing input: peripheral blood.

The CDR3 loop is CASSLSARNEQFF. CDR3 in DNA: TGTGCCAGCAGCTTAAGCGCCCGGAATGAGCAGTTCTTC. The chain joins TRBV7-3 to TRBJ2-1, with D unclear. This CDR3 has 13 amino acids. Trimming removed 1 base at V and 7 bases at J, with 8 bases between. CDR1 and CDR2 from the germline V gene are SGHTA and FQGTGA.